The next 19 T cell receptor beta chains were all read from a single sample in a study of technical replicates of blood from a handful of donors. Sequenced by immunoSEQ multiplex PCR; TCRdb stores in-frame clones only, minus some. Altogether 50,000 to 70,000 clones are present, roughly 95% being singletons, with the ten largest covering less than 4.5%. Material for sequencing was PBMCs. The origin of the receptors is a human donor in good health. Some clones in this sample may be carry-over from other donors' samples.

The CDR3 protein is CASSQPEAYEQYF. CDR3 in DNA: TGCGCCAGCAGCCAACCAGAGGCATACGAGCAGTACTTC. This chain joins TRBV4-1 and TRBJ2-7; D call uncertain. The germline V gene has CDR1 MGHRA and CDR2 YSYEKL. The CDR3 consists of 13 residues. Trimming cost V 2 bases and J 4 bases, with 9 bases left between them.

The chain's CDR3 is CASSTGQGAWGEQYF. CDR3 nucleotide sequence: TGTGCCAGCAGCACGGGACAGGGGGCTTGGGGCGAGCAGTACTTC. The chain is built from TRBV6-5 and TRBJ2-7; 12 positions match TRBD1. The CDR3 consists of 15 residues. V shed 6 bases, J shed 6 bases, and the junction held 9 bases outside the gene matches. Germline lookup yields CDR1 MNHEY and CDR2 SVGAGI.

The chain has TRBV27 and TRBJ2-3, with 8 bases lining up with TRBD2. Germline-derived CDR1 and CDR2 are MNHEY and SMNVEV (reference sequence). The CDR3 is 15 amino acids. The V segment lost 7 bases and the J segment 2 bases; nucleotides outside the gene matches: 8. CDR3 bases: TGTGCCAGCATTTCTACGGGGGGGTACACAGATACGCAGTATTTT. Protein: CASISTGGYTDTQYF.

The CDR3 reads CASSNQGTEAFF. Here the CDR3 DNA reads TGTGCCAGCAGTAACCAGGGGACTGAAGCTTTCTTT. V is TRBV2 and J is TRBJ1-1; a possible D gene is TRBD1 (6 bases). Germline values: CDR1 SNHLY, CDR2 FYNNEI. The V and J ends lost 5 bases and 5 bases respectively, with 9 bases between them. The CDR3 is made up of 12 amino acids.

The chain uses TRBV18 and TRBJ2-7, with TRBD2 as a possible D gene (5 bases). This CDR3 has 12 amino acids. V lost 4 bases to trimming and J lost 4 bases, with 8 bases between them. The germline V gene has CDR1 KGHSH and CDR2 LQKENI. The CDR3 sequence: CASSQGGYEQYF. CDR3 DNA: TGTGCCAGCTCACAAGGAGGATACGAGCAGTACTTC.

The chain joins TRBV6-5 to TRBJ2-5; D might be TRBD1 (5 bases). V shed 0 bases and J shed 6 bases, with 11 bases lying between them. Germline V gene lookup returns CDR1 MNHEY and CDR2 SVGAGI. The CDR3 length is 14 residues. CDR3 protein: CASSYSQGVKTQYF. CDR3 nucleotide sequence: TGTGCCAGCAGTTACTCGCAGGGTGTAAAGACCCAGTACTTC.

The CDR3 DNA follows: TGTGCCAGCAGCACTAATAGCGGGGGGGCGCGAGAGACCCAGTACTTC. Its protein product is CASSTNSGGARETQYF. This chain connects TRBV9 to TRBJ2-5; TRBD2 aligns across 11 bases. Germline V lookup: CDR1 SGDLS, CDR2 YYNGEE. The CDR3 consists of 16 residues. V shed 4 bases and J 4 bases; nucleotides not matched to a gene: 9.

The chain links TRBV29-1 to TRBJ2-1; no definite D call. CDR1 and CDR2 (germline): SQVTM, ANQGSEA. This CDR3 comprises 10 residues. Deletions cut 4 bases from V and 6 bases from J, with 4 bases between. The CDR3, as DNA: TGCAGCGTTGTCCGCAATGAGCAGTTCTTC. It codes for CSVVRNEQFF.

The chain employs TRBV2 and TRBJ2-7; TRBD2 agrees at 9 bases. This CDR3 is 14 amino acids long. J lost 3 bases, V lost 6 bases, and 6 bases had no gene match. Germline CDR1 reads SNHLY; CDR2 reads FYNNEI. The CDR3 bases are TGTGCCAGCAGAGGCAGGACTAGCGTCTACGAGCAGTACTTC. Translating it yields CASRGRTSVYEQYF.

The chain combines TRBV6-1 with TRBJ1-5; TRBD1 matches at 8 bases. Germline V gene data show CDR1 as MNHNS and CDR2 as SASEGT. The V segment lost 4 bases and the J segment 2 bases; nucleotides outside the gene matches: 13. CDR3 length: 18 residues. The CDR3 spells CASSVKGQAFPGNQPQHF. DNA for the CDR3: TGTGCCAGCAGTGTAAAGGGACAGGCATTTCCAGGCAATCAGCCCCAGCATTTT.

This CDR3 is CASSLDLDYGYTF. In nucleotides, the CDR3 is TGTGCCAGCAGCTTGGACTTAGACTATGGCTACACCTTC. The chain recombines TRBV5-4 with TRBJ1-2; the D is unclear. V was shortened by 0 bases and J by 3 bases, with 6 bases between the two germline ends. Germline CDR1 and CDR2: SGHNT and YYREEE (reference sequence). There are 13 residues in the CDR3. The complete variable domain, with remaining parts taken from reference TRBV5-4 and TRBJ1-2, reads ETGVTQSPTHLIKTRGQQVTLRCSSQSGHNTVSWYQQALGQGPQFIFQYYREEENGRGNFPPRFSGLQFPNYSSELNVNALELDDSALYLCASSLDLDYGYTFGSGTRLTVV.

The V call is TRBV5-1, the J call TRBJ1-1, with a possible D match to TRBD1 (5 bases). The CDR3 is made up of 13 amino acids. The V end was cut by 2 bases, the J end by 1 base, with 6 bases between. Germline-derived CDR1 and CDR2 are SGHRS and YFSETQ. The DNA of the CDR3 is TGCGCCAGCAGCTTCGGACAGAACACTGAAGCTTTCTTT. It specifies CASSFGQNTEAFF.

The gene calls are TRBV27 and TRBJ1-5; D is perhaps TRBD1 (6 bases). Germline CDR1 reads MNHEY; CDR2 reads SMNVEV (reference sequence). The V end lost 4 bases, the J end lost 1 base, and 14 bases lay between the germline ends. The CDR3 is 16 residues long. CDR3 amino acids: CASSSLGQGSNQPQHF. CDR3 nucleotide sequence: TGTGCCAGCAGTTCCCTGGGGCAGGGGAGCAATCAGCCCCAGCATTTT.

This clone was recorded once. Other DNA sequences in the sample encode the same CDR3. CDR3 sequence (DNA): TGCGCCAGCAGCAGGGGAGGGAGCACAGATACGCAGTATTTT. Protein: CASSRGGSTDTQYF. The gene calls are TRBV5-1 and TRBJ2-3, with TRBD2 identical over 7 bases. This CDR3 comprises 14 residues. Unmatched junction bases numbered 2, after V lost 4 bases and J lost 0 bases. Germline V CDR1 and CDR2: SGHRS, YFSETQ.

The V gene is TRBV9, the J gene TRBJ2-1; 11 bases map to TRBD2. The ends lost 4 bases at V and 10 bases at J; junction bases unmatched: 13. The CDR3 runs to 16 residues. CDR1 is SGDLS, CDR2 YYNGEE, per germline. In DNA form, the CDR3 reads TGTGCCAGCAGCCCCCGGGGTAGCGGGGGGGCTGGCGAGCAGTTCTTC. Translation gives CASSPRGSGGAGEQFF. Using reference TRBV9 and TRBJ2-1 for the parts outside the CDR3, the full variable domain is DSGVTQTPKHLITATGQRVTLRCSPRSGDLSVYWYQQSLDQGLQFLIQYYNGEERAKGNILERFSAQQFPDLHSELNLSSLELGDSALYFCASSPRGSGGAGEQFFGPGTRLTVL.

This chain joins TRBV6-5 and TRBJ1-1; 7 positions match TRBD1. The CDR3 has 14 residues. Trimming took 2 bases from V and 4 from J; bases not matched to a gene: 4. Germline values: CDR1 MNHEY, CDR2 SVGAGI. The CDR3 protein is CASSYPGGGTEAFF. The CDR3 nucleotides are TGTGCCAGCAGTTACCCAGGGGGTGGCACTGAAGCTTTCTTT.

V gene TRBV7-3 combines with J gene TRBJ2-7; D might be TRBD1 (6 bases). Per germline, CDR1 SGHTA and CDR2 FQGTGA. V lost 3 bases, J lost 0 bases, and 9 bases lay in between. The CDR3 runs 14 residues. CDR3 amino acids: CASSFRDISYEQYF. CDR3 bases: TGTGCCAGCAGCTTTCGGGACATCTCCTACGAGCAGTACTTC.

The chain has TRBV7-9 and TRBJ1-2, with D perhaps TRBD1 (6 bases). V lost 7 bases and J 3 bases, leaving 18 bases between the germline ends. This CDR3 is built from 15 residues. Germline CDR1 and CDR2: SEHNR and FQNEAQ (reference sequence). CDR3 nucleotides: TGTGCCAGCACCCGGACAGATACTTACCACTATGGCTACACCTTC. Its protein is CASTRTDTYHYGYTF.

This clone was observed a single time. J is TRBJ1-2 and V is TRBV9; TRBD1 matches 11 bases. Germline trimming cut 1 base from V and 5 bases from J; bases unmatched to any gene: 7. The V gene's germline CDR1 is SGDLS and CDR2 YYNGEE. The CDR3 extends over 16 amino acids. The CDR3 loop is CASSVKSGTGGYGYTF. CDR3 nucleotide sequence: TGTGCCAGCAGCGTAAAATCCGGGACAGGGGGTTATGGCTACACCTTC.